The entry that follows covers one TCR beta chain sequence. Its matching antigen is unknown. The data belong to a study of response to subunit inactivated influenza vaccine. Study-level points and caveats: Each seasonal flu vaccination may recruit only limited new T cells, authors suggested.

TCRdb passed the RT-PCR reads through MiXCR, listing each CDR3 protein once. The sample carries hundreds of thousands of distinct CDR3 sequences, approximately 15% recorded once. V dropped 4 bases and J dropped 3; count of bases not matched to a gene: 2. The CDR3 is 13 amino acids. The V gene's germline CDR1 is SQVTM and CDR2 ANQGSEA. The sequencing here drew on PBMCs from blood, taken around 15 days before vaccination. This receptor was taken from a man aged 50 or older who received an inactivated influenza vaccine. The chain carries TRBV29-1 and TRBJ2-7; 11 bases map to TRBD2. CDR3 in DNA: TGCAGCGTTGGGACTAGCGGGTTCTACGAGCAGTACTTC. As protein: CSVGTSGFYEQYF.